This TCR beta chain comes out of a study of cytomegalovirus exposure and HLA in healthy donors (dated by TCRdb to 2016 to 2017). General notes on the study: In an earlier analysis of 587 of the donors, around 290 Gb of sequence data and 100 million or so unique TCR beta sequences from 150 million to 200 million T cells were reported. Roughly 300 gigabases of sequencing data and 70 million to 95 million unique TCR sequences made up an early release that covered nearly 650 HLA-typed donors. Among the roughly 400 genotyped donors, approximately 76% belonged to the genetic ancestry cluster associated with self-reported Caucasian donors. The study was designed to test whether signatures of past pathogen exposure could be identified by cataloging public T cell receptors. The T cell repertoires of under 750 subjects were profiled by immunosequencing and related to cytomegalovirus serostatus. Besides the first cohort of approximately 670 subjects, a separate validation cohort made up of over 100 different subjects was used. High-throughput TCR immunosequencing, statistical association of individual TCRs with disease status, and machine learning were combined to predict cytomegalovirus infection status. To study patterns of TCR occurrence, a later analysis re-analyzed previously published TCR beta repertoires from hundreds of donors and added high-resolution HLA genotyping. The later analysis used no new phenotypic data to find candidate immune exposures, relying instead on TCR beta sequences and their occurrence across donors. To decide whether each TCR beta V gene segment behaved as functional or pseudogenic, an earlier analysis of over 500 of the donors relied on high-throughput TCR beta sequencing. Donor age, sex, ethnicity and CMV serostatus were compiled together with the repertoire data. Genome-wide SNP genotypes for about 60% of the roughly 670 donors were used in a later genetic analysis, which treated that subset as a discovery cohort. All discovery cohort repertoires had been generated on a single sequencing platform. Class I and class II HLA loci were covered by the typing at four-digit resolution. Typing coverage varied by locus: about 620-640 donors for A, B, C, DRB1 and DQB1; about 520 for DQA1; about 590 for DPA1; about 450 for DPB1. A handful of DR-DQ haplotypes were handled as single units for association and clustering because linkage in the cohort was strong. Among about 410 genotyped donors of the cohort, an average of approximately 240,000 unique TCR beta nucleotide sequences was sequenced per donor, of which approximately 18% were non-productive.

Receptors were amplified or captured by the immunoSEQ multiplex PCR assay. For the multiplex PCR, a mixture combining 60 forward primers for TCR Vbeta segments and 13 reverse primers for TCR Jbeta segments was used. A multiplex PCR assay on genomic DNA amplified the CDR3 region of rearranged TCR beta genes. Amplified TCR beta libraries were sequenced as 87-base-pair reads on the Illumina HiSeq System. The original pipeline was this. A later analysis counted approximately 74 million unique TCR beta chains across the 640 or so repertoires, and roughly 11 million of these chains were shared by at least two donors. Raw reads were error-corrected and collapsed into unique sequences by a nearest-neighbor algorithm in which closely related sequences were merged to remove PCR and sequencing errors. To assign V, D and J gene segments, CDR3 sequences were aligned to IMGT reference sequences. For a sequence to be retained, a match of at least six nucleotides to both a V gene segment and a J gene segment was required. Rearrangements were classified as productive when the CDR3 lacked stop codons and remained in frame with V and J, and all other rearrangements were classified as non-productive. CDR3 was defined by IMGT convention, running from the second conserved V-encoded cysteine to the conserved J-encoded phenylalanine. The earlier analysis of roughly 590 of the donors excluded sequences that lacked an unambiguous match to a single V gene segment. In an earlier analysis of roughly 600 of the donors, a V segment was called functional when productive rearrangements were above 56.7%, and segregating when the standard deviation between donors exceeded 5%. To diagnose cytomegalovirus status from the catalog of TCR beta chain sequences, a statistical classification framework was built. In a later analysis, TCR nucleotide sequences were compared against IMGT/GENE-DB human TR gene sequences so that V and J genes could be assigned. Using the TCRdist pipeline, a later analysis assigned CDR3 sequences along with most-parsimonious VDJ recombination scenarios. In a later analysis, each TCR beta chain was defined by its CDR3 amino acid sequence together with its V-gene family, and reads lacking a unique V-gene family were excluded. In a later analysis, some 600 highly shared, low-generation-probability nucleotide sequences were removed to address suspected cross-contamination and a sequencing artifact. In a later analysis, a clonal expansion index for each public chain was calculated from normalized within-repertoire ranks of inferred template counts. In a later analysis, generation probabilities were computed using a VDJ recombination model fitted to out-of-frame rearrangements, and the results were checked against IGoR. Hypergeometric tests were used in a later analysis to score TCR-TCR, TCR-HLA and TCR-CMV co-occurrence, with a repertoire-size bias correction applied to the TCR pairs. In a later analysis, false discovery rates were estimated by permuting HLA or CMV assignments 20 times. In a later analysis, co-occurring TCRs were grouped using DBSCAN, and TCRdist sequence similarity was added for clustering within HLA-allele-positive subsets. For co-occurrence clustering, repertoires with fewer than 30,000 or more than 120,000 public chains were excluded, along with four to six repertoires with anomalous nucleotide sharing. The clones in this table, taken by TCRdb from immuneACCESS, are in-frame only. Not every clone is retained; where verified, under half of the shortfall comes from an unresolved V gene, and the cause of the rest is unknown. D and trimming were read from the DNA, whereas the V and J calls and clone size are those reported in that table. The table for this sample lists approximately 150,000 clones; about 77% of them were counted only once. The ten top clones hold 9% to 10% of the sample.

Broad study findings and their caveats: According to the authors, the approach could potentially be generalized to other disease states and immunological phenotypes. Most TCR sequences were observed very rarely across donors, whereas some public TCRs were present in many individuals. A later genetic analysis reported fewer N-insertions in productive TCRs among donors in an Asian-associated ancestry cluster than the roughly 620-donor mean. At a false discovery rate of 0.05, a later analysis linked 15,000 to 20,000 TCR beta sequences to specific HLA alleles. V-gene and J-gene trimming of TCR beta chains was associated with a missense DCLRE1C variant in a later genetic analysis, and the association was replicated in an independent cohort. A further reported finding was that TCR beta sequences accurately predicted the HLA-A and HLA-B alleles for most subjects in the first cohort. In the study, around 150 TCR beta chains were listed as associated with cytomegalovirus. The cohort was sequenced for TCR beta chains only, and without alpha or paired-chain data the features that could be detected were limited. Most CMV-associated TCR beta chains appeared to be HLA-restricted in a later analysis, and the HLA associations seemed to be driven largely by CMV exposure. When HLA alleles, especially DR and DQ, strongly co-occurred, TCR associations were difficult to assign to individual alleles. An earlier analysis of approximately 590 of the donors showed that most TCR beta V segments appeared in productive rearrangements either about 87% or about 30% of the time, which broadly matched IMGT annotations. For the cohort, immune exposure information was limited to CMV serostatus. Cytomegalovirus status was reported to be diagnosed by the classifier with high specificity and sensitivity in both the original and validation cohorts. Presence/absence analyses assumed roughly uniform sequencing depth across donors, an assumption that may not hold. Because counts were too low, roughly 18 rarely observed V segments, including chromosome 9 orphons, were left out of the earlier analysis of a few hundred of the donors. According to a later analysis, TCR association rates differed among HLA loci, with DRB1 alleles showing the most associated TCRs and HLA-C alleles showing the fewest. HLA typing was unavailable for some donors at each locus, so association tests used only the typed subset. The 87-base-pair reads could not distinguish some IMGT-functional V segments, including TRBV6-2 and TRBV6-3, so those segments were excluded. In vitro tests confirmed that three of the cytomegalovirus-associated TCR beta chains recognize cytomegalovirus antigens. Several of the top co-occurrence clusters appeared to be linked to parvovirus B19, influenza, CMV and Epstein-Barr virus, according to a later analysis. Linkage disequilibrium might explain the correlated functional status among segregating V segments, but an unknown experimental factor could not be excluded. A group of highly shared sequence variants was considered likely to be a technical artifact of the sequencing pipeline. Compared with equally common non-associated chains, HLA-associated TCR beta chains in a later analysis were more clonally expanded and had lower generation probabilities.

For this clone: This clone's antigen is unknown. No base quality values were provided; no much bigger clone lies one nucleotide off.

V is clipped by 7 bases and J by 5 bases, and the sequence between their germline boundaries is 20 bases long. For CDR1 and CDR2, the germline V gene (reference sequence) lists MNHEY and SMNVEV. From its cysteine to its phenylalanine, the CDR3 spans 15 amino acids. Solely the CDR3 DNA is kept, with 45 bases framed from the first base. The cohort comprised some 680 healthy bone marrow donors. Cohort members were all nominally healthy when sampled, although unrecorded immune exposures were likely present. The donor tested CMV seropositive, placing the donor among the 250 to 300 seropositive members of the cohort. A peripheral blood sample was provided by each donor, and peripheral blood mononuclear cells were used for TCR beta sequencing. The Qiagen DNeasy Blood Extraction Kit was used to extract genomic DNA from the blood cell samples.

Recombination linked TRBV27 to TRBJ1-1, and the D gene may be TRBD1, 6 bases matching. This clonotype was sampled from a man younger than 35 in good health and CMV-seropositive. Sequenced: PBMCs. The CDR3 protein: CASTKVGAWGTEAFF. The DNA sequence is as follows: TGTGCCAGCACGAAGGTGGGGGCTTGGGGGACTGAAGCTTTCTTT.